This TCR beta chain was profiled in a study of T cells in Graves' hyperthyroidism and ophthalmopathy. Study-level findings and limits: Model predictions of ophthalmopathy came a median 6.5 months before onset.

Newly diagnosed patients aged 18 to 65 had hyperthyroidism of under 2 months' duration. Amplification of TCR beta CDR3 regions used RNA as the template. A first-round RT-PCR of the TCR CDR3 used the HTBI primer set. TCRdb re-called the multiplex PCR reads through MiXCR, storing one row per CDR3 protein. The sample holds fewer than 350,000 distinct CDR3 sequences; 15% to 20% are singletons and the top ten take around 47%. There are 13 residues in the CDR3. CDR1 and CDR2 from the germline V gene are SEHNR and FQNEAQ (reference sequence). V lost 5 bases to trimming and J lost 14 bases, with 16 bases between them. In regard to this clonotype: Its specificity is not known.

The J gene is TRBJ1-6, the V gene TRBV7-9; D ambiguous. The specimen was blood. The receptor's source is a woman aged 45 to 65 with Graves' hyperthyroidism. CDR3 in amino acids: CASSQRPLSALHF. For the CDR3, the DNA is TGTGCCAGCAGCCAAAGACCCCTCTCGGCCCTCCACTTT.